This entry lists 21 T cell receptor beta chains sequenced from one sample in a study of blood T cell repertoires in COVID-19. Profiling relied on immunoSEQ multiplex PCR, and the TCRdb table lists in-frame clones only, not all of them. The profile shows fewer than 250,000 clones, around 84% of them singletons. Sequenced sample: peripheral blood. The receptors come from a woman aged 80 or over with COVID-19, enrolled during active disease.

The chain recombines TRBV7-3 with TRBJ2-5; 8 bases fit TRBD2. The CDR3 contains 14 residues. V shed 5 bases, J shed 5 bases, and the junction held 7 bases outside the gene matches. Germline-derived CDR1 and CDR2 are SGHTA and FQGTGA. Written as DNA, the CDR3 is TGTGCCAGCAGCCCCGGGGGGGCTGGCGAGACCCAGTACTTC. Translation: CASSPGGAGETQYF.

The chain uses TRBV7-2 and TRBJ2-3, with 13 bases identical to TRBD2. CDR3 length: 18 amino acids. The germline gives CDR1 SGHTA, CDR2 FQGNSA. V trimming: 5 bases; J trimming: 0 bases; junction bases outside the gene matches: 8. The CDR3 DNA follows: TGTGCCAGCAGCCCGAGACTAGCGGGGGGCGGGAGCACAGATACGCAGTATTTT. Protein sequence: CASSPRLAGGGSTDTQYF.

This CDR3 is CASSSGRDDGYYGYTF. Written as DNA, the CDR3 is TGTGCCAGCAGCAGCGGACGTGACGATGGATACTATGGCTACACCTTC. The genes are TRBV6-2 or TRBV6-3 and TRBJ1-2; the D is unclear. V was pared by 6 bases and J by 3 bases, with 20 bases between. This CDR3 comprises 16 residues. CDR1 is MNHEY, CDR2 SVGEGT, per germline.

This chain's CDR3 is CASSLVAWETQYF. DNA for the CDR3: TGCGCCAGCAGCTTGGTAGCGTGGGAGACCCAGTACTTC. The chain employs TRBV5-1 and TRBJ2-5; maybe TRBD2 (5 bases). CDR1 and CDR2 (germline): SGHRS, YFSETQ. The ends were cut back, 0 bases at V and 5 bases at J, with 8 bases in the middle. The CDR3 totals 13 residues.

The chain recombines TRBV2 with TRBJ2-7, with 11 bases aligning to TRBD1. V lost 9 bases to trimming and J lost 6 bases; unmatched junction nucleotides: 16. Germline V gene data show CDR1 as SNHLY and CDR2 as FYNNEI. This CDR3 comprises 16 residues. This CDR3 is CASTPVGTGGSGEQYF. In DNA form, the CDR3 reads TGTGCCAGTACCCCGGTGGGGACAGGGGGATCCGGCGAGCAGTACTTC.

The chain couples TRBV11-2 to TRBJ2-6; D ambiguous. CDR3 length equals 12 residues. Trimming pared 6 bases from V and 4 bases from J, leaving 4 bases between. CDR1 is SGHAT and CDR2 is FQNNGV in the germline V gene. The CDR3 is CASSPGANVLTF. CDR3 DNA: TGTGCCAGCAGTCCAGGGGCCAACGTCCTGACTTTC.

The chain joins TRBV28 to TRBJ1-1, with 7 bases fitting TRBD1. This CDR3 is 14 amino acids long. Losses at the gene ends were 6 bases for V and 2 bases for J; bases not matched to a gene: 6. Germline CDR1 reads MDHEN; CDR2 reads SYDVKM. In nucleotides, the CDR3 is TGTGCCAGCAGCCCAGGGGGGAGCAACACTGAAGCTTTCTTT. Encoded protein: CASSPGGSNTEAFF.

This clone is a singleton in its sample. The chain combines TRBV28 with TRBJ1-1; D remains unclear. The CDR3 is 13 amino acids. Germline CDR1 is MDHEN and CDR2 is SYDVKM. Trimming took 3 bases from V and 1 from J, leaving 6 bases between them. The CDR3 region is CASSFTENTEAFF. The CDR3 DNA follows: TGTGCCAGCAGTTTTACAGAGAACACTGAAGCTTTCTTT.

This sequence joins TRBV7-2 and TRBJ2-5; perhaps TRBD2 as D (6 bases). Trimming shortened V by 4 bases and J by 1 base, and 10 bases separated the two germline ends. This CDR3 has 14 amino acids. CDR1 is SGHTA, CDR2 FQGNSA, per germline. CDR3 sequence (DNA): TGTGCCAGCAGCTCGGGGGAGACCCAAGAGACCCAGTACTTC. Residues: CASSSGETQETQYF. Looking up the rest from reference TRBV7-2 and TRBJ2-5 gives the full variable domain: GAGVSQSPSNKVTEKGKDVELRCDPISGHTALYWYRQSLGQGLEFLIYFQGNSAPDKSGLPSDRFSAERTGGSVSTLTIQRTQQEDSAVYLCASSSGETQETQYFGPGTRLLVL.

The V gene is TRBV5-1, the J gene TRBJ1-2, with D possibly TRBD1 on 5 matching bases. The V end was cut by 0 bases, the J end by 0 bases, with 9 bases between. CDR3 length: 15 amino acids. In germline, CDR1 is SGHRS, CDR2 YFSETQ. CDR3 in amino acids: CASSLGGVPNYGYTF. CDR3 in DNA: TGCGCCAGCAGCTTGGGGGGGGTCCCTAACTATGGCTACACCTTC.

Only one count was recorded for this clone. The chain recombines TRBV7-9 with TRBJ2-3; no clear D gene. Germline V gene data show CDR1 as SEHNR and CDR2 as FQNEAQ (reference sequence). The CDR3 loop spans 12 amino acids. The V end lost 7 bases, the J end lost 5 bases, and 10 bases lay between the germline ends. The DNA for the CDR3 is TGTGCCAGCATCCCGATACTAGATACGCAGTATTTT. Its translation: CASIPILDTQYF.

This clone was counted a few times. The rearrangement links TRBV27 to TRBJ2-7, with a possible D match to TRBD1 (5 bases). Looked up from germline, CDR1 is MNHEY and CDR2 is SMNVEV (reference sequence). Trimming shortened V by 5 bases and J by 0 bases, and 11 bases separated the two germline ends. This CDR3 is 14 amino acids long. The CDR3 loop reads CASSRPGPSYEQYF. The CDR3 nucleotides read TGTGCCAGCAGTCGGCCAGGGCCCTCCTACGAGCAGTACTTC.

CDR3 bases: TGTGCCAGCAGCCAAGCGGCAGGGGAAAACACCATATATTTT. Amino acid sequence: CASSQAAGENTIYF. The chain couples TRBV3-1 (or the pseudogene TRBV3-2) to TRBJ1-3; D may be TRBD1 (6 bases). Germline CDR1 LGHDT, CDR2 YNNKEL (reference sequence). This CDR3 contains 14 residues. The V end was cut by 1 base, the J end by 6 bases, with 10 bases between.

The chain employs TRBV11-3 and TRBJ1-2; no firm D call. V was trimmed by 5 bases and J by 5 bases, leaving 9 bases between them. In germline, CDR1 is SGHNT, CDR2 YENEEA. The CDR3 length is 12 residues. The CDR3 region is CASSRPGYGYTF. The CDR3, as DNA: TGTGCCAGCAGCAGACCAGGTTATGGCTACACCTTC. Full variable domain (outside the CDR3, taken from reference TRBV11-3 and TRBJ1-2): EAGVVQSPRYKIIEKKQPVAFWCNPISGHNTLYWYLQNLGQGPELLIRYENEEAVDDSQLPKDRFSAERLKGVDSTLKIQPAELGDSAVYLCASSRPGYGYTFGSGTRLTVV.

This chain links TRBV6-2 or TRBV6-3 with TRBJ2-7, with a tentative D call TRBD1 (6 bases). Trimming removed 4 bases at V and 5 bases at J, with 15 bases between. There are 14 residues in the CDR3. Germline values: CDR1 MNHEY, CDR2 SVGEGT. CDR3 sequence (DNA): TGTGCCAGCAGTTTCAGGGGATTTGGGGACGAGCAGTACGTC. The encoded protein is CASSFRGFGDEQYV.

This rearrangement joins TRBV27 to TRBJ2-5; TRBD2 might be the D (6 bases). The germline V gene encodes CDR1 MNHEY and CDR2 SMNVEV (reference sequence). The germline V and J ends were trimmed by 5 bases and 4 bases, with 14 bases remaining between them. The CDR3 runs to 14 residues. CDR3 residues: CASSPTGRLETQYF. CDR3 DNA sequence: TGTGCCAGCAGTCCCACCGGGAGACTAGAGACCCAGTACTTC.

This clone is a singleton in its sample. The chain employs TRBV12-3 or TRBV12-4 and TRBJ2-5; D remains unclear. The CDR3 sequence is 11 residues long. Trimming removed 7 bases from V and 2 bases from J, with 5 bases in between. The CDR3 reads CASKQQETQYF. CDR3 in DNA: TGTGCCAGCAAGCAACAAGAGACCCAGTACTTC.

The chain is built from TRBV30 and TRBJ1-2, with 9 bases lining up with TRBD1. The CDR3 consists of 14 residues. The germline V gene encodes CDR1 GTSNPN and CDR2 SVGIG (reference sequence). The V gene end was trimmed by 0 bases and the J gene end by 7 bases; junction bases not matched to a gene: 6. CDR3 coding DNA: TGTGCCTGGAGTGTAACACAGGGGGCTGTTGGCTACACCTTC. Its translation: CAWSVTQGAVGYTF.

The chain couples TRBV30 to TRBJ1-1; TRBD1 matches at 7 bases. Germline CDR1 is GTSNPN and CDR2 is SVGIG (reference sequence). Germline trimming cut 3 bases from V and 2 bases from J; bases unmatched to any gene: 3. The CDR3 runs 13 residues. This CDR3 reads CAWRGQQNTEAFF. The CDR3 DNA reads as TGTGCCTGGAGGGGACAGCAAAACACTGAAGCTTTCTTT.

The chain recombines TRBV19 with TRBJ2-5, with a tentative D call TRBD2 (5 bases). Trimming left V 1 base short and J 3 bases short, with 12 bases between. CDR1 is LNHDA and CDR2 is SQIVND in the germline V gene (reference sequence). The CDR3 spans 15 residues. In DNA, the CDR3 is TGTGCCAGTAGTATAGTGGCGACTACGGAAGAGACCCAGTACTTC. It codes for CASSIVATTEETQYF.

The CDR3, as DNA: TGTGCCAGCTCACCCCCCCCTGCGAATACGCAGTATTTT. It translates to CASSPPPANTQYF. The genes are TRBV18 and TRBJ2-3; no clear D gene. The length of the CDR3 is 13 residues. CDR1 and CDR2 (germline): KGHSH, LQKENI. Trimming pared 3 bases from V and 7 bases from J, leaving 11 bases between.